These 26 T cell receptor beta chains came from one sample sequenced in a study of shared clonotypes between healthy human individuals. Method: immunoSEQ multiplex PCR; TCRdb's copy keeps in-frame clones and lacks some. The repertoire consists of about 1.5 million clones, with approximately 96% occurring once and the leading ten covering roughly 1.2%. The sequenced sample consisted of naive CD4+ T cells sorted from blood. Subset reported: CD45RA+ positively selected. These receptors all come from a man in his thirties or forties in good health.

This clone showed up just once. The CDR3 bases are TGTGCCAGCAGTTCCGGGACTAGAAACAATGAGCAGTTCTTC. Translation: CASSSGTRNNEQFF. V gene TRBV28 combines with J gene TRBJ2-1, with 8 bases fitting TRBD2. With 4 bases clipped from V and 5 bases from J, the junction kept 4 bases outside the gene matches. The V gene's germline CDR1 is MDHEN and CDR2 SYDVKM. The CDR3 runs 14 residues.

CDR3 amino acids: CASSLAPLGTRFYEQFF. CDR3 sequence (DNA): TGTGCCAGCAGCTTAGCGCCTCTCGGGACTAGATTCTATGAGCAGTTCTTC. The chain uses TRBV11-2 and TRBJ2-1, with 8 bases fitting TRBD2. The V segment lost 1 base and the J segment 8 bases; nucleotides outside the gene matches: 13. CDR3 size: 17 residues. The germline gives CDR1 SGHAT, CDR2 FQNNGV. Full variable domain (remainder filled in from reference TRBV11-2 and TRBJ2-1): EAGVAQSPRYKIIEKRQSVAFWCNPISGHATLYWYQQILGQGPKLLIQFQNNGVVDDSQLPKDRFSAERLKGVDSTLKIQPAKLEDSAVYLCASSLAPLGTRFYEQFFGPGTRLTVL.

The chain links TRBV27 to TRBJ2-6; D is ambiguous. V was pared by 5 bases and J by 0 bases, with 11 bases between. Looked up from germline, CDR1 is MNHEY and CDR2 is SMNVEV (reference sequence). This CDR3 has 16 amino acids. CDR3 coding DNA: TGTGCCAGCAGTGTGGAGCCTCTCTCTGGGGCCAACGTCCTGACTTTC. This gives the protein CASSVEPLSGANVLTF.

The chain combines TRBV7-8 with TRBJ2-7; 12 nucleotides match TRBD2. J lost 1 base, V lost 2 bases, and 12 bases had no gene match. This CDR3 has 19 amino acids. CDR1 SGHVS and CDR2 FQNEAQ come from the germline V gene. The CDR3 DNA follows: TGTGCCAGCAGCTTAATAGGACTAGCGGGATCTAACCCATCCTACGAGCAGTACTTC. Translation: CASSLIGLAGSNPSYEQYF.

The V gene is TRBV5-4, the J gene TRBJ2-3; D not certain. Per the germline V gene, CDR1 is SGHNT and CDR2 is YYREEE (reference sequence). This CDR3 has 15 amino acids. Trimming shortened V by 2 bases and J by 2 bases, and 12 bases separated the two germline ends. The CDR3 region has the DNA TGTGCCAGCAGCTTTAAGACAAGTCCCACAGATACGCAGTATTTT. Its translation is CASSFKTSPTDTQYF.

In this sample, this clone turned up once. The chain uses TRBV6-6 and TRBJ1-2, with unresolved D. V was shortened by 7 bases and J by 8 bases, with 17 bases between the two germline ends. Germline V CDR1 and CDR2: MNHNY, SVGAGI (reference sequence). This CDR3 is built from 13 residues. CDR3 sequence: CASIKASGFGYTF. The CDR3 DNA reads TGTGCCAGCATCAAGGCGTCGGGGTTCGGCTACACCTTC.

The rearrangement uses TRBV10-2 and TRBJ2-3; 8 positions agree with TRBD2. This CDR3 contains 15 residues. Germline V lookup: CDR1 WSHSY, CDR2 SAAADI. The V and J ends lost 6 bases and 3 bases, in that order; junction bases with no gene match: 8. The CDR3 DNA follows: TGCGCCAGCAGCCGGGGGGGACCCGCGACAGATACGCAGTATTTT. Its translation: CASSRGGPATDTQYF.

CDR3 bases: TGTGCCAGCAGCCCACGGACAGTCGAAGATACGCAGTATTTT. Amino acid sequence: CASSPRTVEDTQYF. This sequence joins TRBV7-2 and TRBJ2-3, with D possibly matching TRBD1 (6 bases). The V end lost 5 bases, the J end lost 5 bases, and 14 bases lay between the germline ends. CDR1 and CDR2 from the germline V gene are SGHTA and FQGNSA. The CDR3 is 14 amino acids.

The chain has TRBV5-1 and TRBJ1-1; 12 nucleotides agree with TRBD1. This CDR3 contains 16 residues. Trimming cost V 0 bases and J 3 bases; bases outside gene matches: 3. Per germline, CDR1 SGHRS and CDR2 YFSETQ. Here the CDR3 reads CASSLEGTGGYTEAFF. CDR3 sequence (DNA): TGCGCCAGCAGCTTGGAGGGGACAGGGGGCTACACTGAAGCTTTCTTT.

J is TRBJ1-4 and V is TRBV7-2; 10 bases are a match to TRBD1. V dropped 5 bases and J dropped 8; count of bases not matched to a gene: 17. This CDR3 contains 18 residues. Looked up from germline, CDR1 is SGHTA and CDR2 is FQGNSA. The CDR3 sequence is CASSHPDRGYWSEEKLFF. CDR3 DNA sequence: TGTGCCAGCAGCCATCCGGACAGGGGGTACTGGTCCGAGGAAAAACTGTTTTTT.

This sequence joins TRBV27 and TRBJ2-7; D might be TRBD1 (5 bases). CDR1 is MNHEY and CDR2 is SMNVEV in the germline V gene (reference sequence). The CDR3 consists of 17 residues. The ends were cut back, 6 bases at V and 0 bases at J, with 21 bases in the middle. CDR3 sequence reads: CASRGLPDSSYSYEQYF. Here the CDR3 DNA reads TGTGCCAGCAGGGGGCTCCCAGACAGTTCTTACTCCTACGAGCAGTACTTC.

This chain uses TRBV2 with TRBJ2-7; weak D call: TRBD1 (6 bases). The ends were cut back, 6 bases at V and 5 bases at J, with 17 bases in the middle. The V gene's germline CDR1 is SNHLY and CDR2 FYNNEI. The CDR3 is made up of 14 amino acids. The CDR3 here is CASRIGTGRNEQYF. The DNA for the CDR3 is TGTGCCAGCAGGATAGGAACAGGGCGCAACGAGCAGTACTTC.

The V gene is TRBV10-1, the J gene TRBJ2-1; D uncertain. Between the trimmed V and J ends, which lost 2 bases and 8 bases, there was a span of 10 bases. Germline V lookup: CDR1 WNHNN, CDR2 SYGVQD (reference sequence). The CDR3 has 13 amino acids. CDR3 sequence (DNA): TGCGCCAGCAGTGAGAGTCATATCGATGAGCAGTTCTTC. It translates to CASSESHIDEQFF.

This clone was seen a handful of times. V and J are TRBV19 and TRBJ1-5; no firm D call. V was pared by 3 bases and J by 7 bases, with 16 bases between. The germline V gene encodes CDR1 LNHDA and CDR2 SQIVND (reference sequence). This CDR3 has 15 amino acids. CDR3 residues: CASSIPRRGSQPQHF. Written as DNA, the CDR3 is TGTGCCAGTAGTATCCCTAGGCGCGGTTCCCAGCCCCAGCATTTT.

The sample holds one count of this clone. The CDR3 loop reads CASDAGQWDGYTF. CDR3 in DNA: TGTGCTAGTGATGCGGGACAGTGGGACGGCTACACCTTC. J is TRBJ1-2 and V is TRBV12-5; 7 bases align to TRBD1. Germline V gene lookup returns CDR1 LGHNT and CDR2 FRNRAP. This CDR3 spans 13 amino acids. V trimming: 7 bases; J trimming: 8 bases; junction bases outside the gene matches: 10.

In its sample, this clone was seen a few times. The gene calls are TRBV9 and TRBJ2-7; 13 positions agree with TRBD2. CDR1 is SGDLS and CDR2 is YYNGEE in the germline V gene. V trimming: 3 bases; J trimming: 9 bases; junction bases outside the gene matches: 6. The length of the CDR3 is 14 residues. The CDR3 DNA reads TGTGCCAGCAGCGCCGGACTAGCGGGAGCAGGGCAGTACTTC. Amino acids: CASSAGLAGAGQYF. The full variable domain, its missing parts supplied by reference TRBV9 and TRBJ2-7, is DSGVTQTPKHLITATGQRVTLRCSPRSGDLSVYWYQQSLDQGLQFLIQYYNGEERAKGNILERFSAQQFPDLHSELNLSSLELGDSALYFCASSAGLAGAGQYFGPGTRLTVT.

The chain carries TRBV25-1 and TRBJ2-1; TRBD1 is a possible D gene (6 bases). CDR1 MGHDK and CDR2 SYGVNS come from the germline V gene. CDR3 length equals 17 residues. The germline V and J ends were trimmed by 1 base and 4 bases, with 17 bases remaining between them. The CDR3 coding sequence is TGTGCCAGCAGTGAATTAGGGGGTGGGGGCACGTACAATGAGCAGTTCTTC. Its protein is CASSELGGGGTYNEQFF.

The V and J genes are TRBV5-1 and TRBJ1-3; perhaps TRBD1 as D (5 bases). CDR1 and CDR2 (germline): SGHRS, YFSETQ. V lost 2 bases to trimming and J lost 0 bases, with 12 bases between them. The CDR3 sequence is 16 residues long. The CDR3 here is CASSFGTGLSGNTIYF. The DNA of the CDR3 is TGCGCCAGCAGCTTCGGGACGGGTCTCTCTGGAAACACCATATATTTT.

The chain links TRBV27 to TRBJ2-3; TRBD2 matches 7 bases. Germline loops: CDR1 MNHEY, CDR2 SMNVEV (reference sequence). V shed 6 bases, J shed 6 bases, and the junction held 15 bases outside the gene matches. The CDR3 has 16 amino acids. The CDR3 DNA reads as TGTGCCAGCAGCCAAACCGGGGGGAGGGGTCCCGATACGCAGTATTTT. Translated, it gives CASSQTGGRGPDTQYF.

The chain employs TRBV19 and TRBJ2-7, with D perhaps TRBD2 (5 bases). The V and J ends lost 5 bases and 5 bases respectively, with 16 bases between them. The CDR3 length is 14 residues. Germline assignment: CDR1 LNHDA and CDR2 SQIVND (reference sequence). This CDR3 reads CASSVSGPGNEQYF. CDR3 bases: TGTGCCAGTAGTGTCAGCGGTCCGGGCAACGAGCAGTACTTC.

This chain links TRBV18 with TRBJ1-5, with D tentatively TRBD1 (6 bases). V lost 2 bases and J 7 bases, leaving 9 bases between the germline ends. Germline-derived CDR1 and CDR2 are KGHSH and LQKENI. The CDR3 sequence is 13 residues long. In DNA form, the CDR3 reads TGTGCCAGCTCACCAAGGCAGGGGCAGCCCCAGCATTTT. It codes for CASSPRQGQPQHF.

This rearrangement joins TRBV10-3 to TRBJ2-3; 11 positions match TRBD2. The CDR3 is 15 residues long. Germline V gene data show CDR1 as ENHRY and CDR2 as SYGVKD. V gave up 4 bases and J gave up 4 bases; unmatched junction bases: 4. The CDR3 DNA reads as TGTGCCATCAGTGGACTAGCGGGACCGGCAGATACGCAGTATTTT. Encoded protein: CAISGLAGPADTQYF.

The chain has TRBV7-9 and TRBJ2-1; TRBD2 might be the D (6 bases). The CDR3 extends over 17 amino acids. V was shortened by 2 bases and J by 0 bases, with 14 bases between the two germline ends. The germline gives CDR1 SEHNR, CDR2 FQNEAQ (reference sequence). The CDR3 DNA is TGTGCCAGCAGCTTAAGCCTGGGACTCCCCTCCTACAATGAGCAGTTCTTC. Amino acid sequence: CASSLSLGLPSYNEQFF.

The V gene is TRBV21-1, the J gene TRBJ1-2. TRBV21-1 is given as a pseudogene. This CDR3 comprises 16 residues. The CDR3 DNA is TGTGCCAGCAGCAAAGGTTCGGGGCGCTCTAACTATGGCTACACCTTC. Protein sequence: CASSKGSGRSNYGYTF.

The chain couples TRBV27 to TRBJ2-5, with 9 positions matching TRBD1. Trimming removed 5 bases from V and 7 bases from J; junction bases left unmatched: 11. CDR1 is MNHEY and CDR2 is SMNVEV in the germline V gene (reference sequence). The CDR3 spans 15 residues. The CDR3 sequence is CASSTLDRGIWTQYF. The CDR3 DNA is TGTGCCAGCAGTACCCTGGACAGGGGCATTTGGACCCAGTACTTC.

V and J are TRBV5-8 and TRBJ1-1; 9 nucleotides agree with TRBD1. V was clipped by 4 bases and J by 2 bases; unmatched bases: 9. Per germline, CDR1 SGHTS and CDR2 YDEGEE. CDR3 length: 16 amino acids. CDR3 nucleotides: TGTGCCAGCAGCCTTCGGACAGGGGCCGTTAACACTGAAGCTTTCTTT. Encoded protein: CASSLRTGAVNTEAFF.